This entry lists 26 T cell receptor beta chains sequenced from one sample in a study of blood T cell repertoires in COVID-19. Assay used: immunoSEQ multiplex PCR; TCRdb lists only in-frame clones, some missing. Among about 140,000 clones listed, under 80% were seen once. The sample was peripheral blood. The receptors shown here come from an elderly man with acute or convalescent COVID-19.

The chain joins TRBV7-9 to TRBJ1-2; D might be TRBD1 (5 bases). Germline values: CDR1 SEHNR, CDR2 FQNEAQ (reference sequence). The germline V and J ends were trimmed by 5 bases and 5 bases, with 15 bases remaining between them. The CDR3 extends over 14 amino acids. As DNA, the CDR3 is TGTGCCAGCAGCGCCATGGGGGGAGCATATGGCTACACCTTC. This gives the protein CASSAMGGAYGYTF.

This sequence joins TRBV10-3 and TRBJ2-7; 10 nucleotides agree with TRBD1. CDR1 and CDR2 from the germline V gene are ENHRY and SYGVKD. V lost 3 bases and J lost 10; bases outside the gene matches: 9. The CDR3 loop spans 14 amino acids. The CDR3 is CAISDGQGERHQYF. The CDR3 DNA follows: TGTGCCATCAGTGACGGACAGGGGGAACGACATCAGTACTTC.

The chain carries TRBV6-2 or TRBV6-3 and TRBJ2-5; D uncertain. V gave up 2 bases and J gave up 3 bases, with 4 bases separating them. Germline V lookup: CDR1 MNHEY, CDR2 SVGEGT. CDR3 length: 12 residues. The CDR3 protein is CASSYTEETQYF. Written as DNA, the CDR3 is TGTGCCAGCAGTTACACAGAAGAGACCCAGTACTTC.

The rearrangement uses TRBV4-3 and TRBJ2-1; D not resolved. V was cut by 1 base and J by 2 bases, with 9 bases left in between. Germline assignment: CDR1 LGHNA and CDR2 YSLEER. CDR3 length: 15 amino acids. In nucleotides, the CDR3 is TGCGCCAGCAGCCAAGTTGGAGCAGCCTACAATGAGCAGTTCTTC. Protein: CASSQVGAAYNEQFF.

The gene calls are TRBV7-2 and TRBJ1-2; D remains unclear. Germline V CDR1 and CDR2: SGHTA, FQGNSA. V lost 1 base, J lost 0 bases, and 9 bases lay in between. The CDR3 totals 15 residues. The CDR3 DNA is TGTGCCAGCAGCTTAGTGGGCGGGACTAACTATGGCTACACCTTC. This gives the protein CASSLVGGTNYGYTF.

V and J are TRBV2 and TRBJ2-7, with 8 bases matching TRBD1. The CDR3 runs to 14 residues. Germline V gives CDR1 SNHLY, CDR2 FYNNEI. V was clipped by 3 bases and J by 2 bases; unmatched bases: 3. Here the CDR3 DNA reads TGTGCCAGCAGTGACGACAGGGGCACCTACGAGCAGTACTTC. Translated: CASSDDRGTYEQYF.

This chain uses TRBV3-1 (or the pseudogene TRBV3-2) with TRBJ1-2; TRBD1 aligns across 7 bases. CDR1 is LGHDT, CDR2 YNNKEL, per germline (reference sequence). The CDR3 runs to 14 residues. The ends lost 3 bases at V and 6 bases at J; junction bases unmatched: 7. The CDR3 reads CASSHRQGWNGYTF. In DNA form, the CDR3 reads TGTGCCAGCAGCCACCGACAGGGCTGGAATGGCTACACCTTC.

The chain links TRBV2 to TRBJ1-5, with 7 bases fitting TRBD1. Per germline, CDR1 SNHLY and CDR2 FYNNEI. This CDR3 contains 14 residues. V lost 3 bases and J lost 4; bases outside the gene matches: 3. The CDR3 here is CASSEVTGNQPQHF. CDR3 nucleotide sequence: TGTGCCAGCAGTGAGGTGACAGGGAATCAGCCCCAGCATTTT. Using reference TRBV2 and TRBJ1-5 for the parts outside the CDR3, the full variable domain is EPEVTQTPSHQVTQMGQEVILRCVPISNHLYFYWYRQILGQKVEFLVSFYNNEISEKSEIFDDQFSVERPDGSNFTLKIRSTKLEDSAMYFCASSEVTGNQPQHFGDGTRLSIL.

Notes on this clone: This sample also contains other DNA sequences that code for the same CDR3. The V call is TRBV18, the J call TRBJ2-7, with D unclear. Germline V gene sequence: CDR1 KGHSH, CDR2 LQKENI. This CDR3 has 13 residues. Trimming shortened V by 3 bases and J by 4 bases, and 10 bases separated the two germline ends. The DNA for the CDR3 is TGTGCCAGCTCACCCCCGTCGAGTTACGAGCAGTACTTC. Encoded protein: CASSPPSSYEQYF.

The V gene is TRBV19, the J gene TRBJ1-4, with TRBD1 matching over 8 bases. Germline values: CDR1 LNHDA, CDR2 SQIVND (reference sequence). This CDR3 comprises 15 residues. Unmatched junction bases numbered 8, after V lost 3 bases and J lost 8 bases. CDR3 nucleotides: TGTGCCAGTAGTATCGGGCAGGGACAGGCGGAAAAACTGTTTTTT. Amino acid sequence: CASSIGQGQAEKLFF.

This clone has just one count. The genes are TRBV7-8 and TRBJ1-4, with D tentatively TRBD1 (6 bases). Germline V gives CDR1 SGHVS, CDR2 FQNEAQ. Deletions cut 3 bases from V and 7 bases from J, with 18 bases between. The CDR3 contains 16 residues. The CDR3 bases are TGTGCCAGCAGCTTGACGATGGGGACACGAGGTGAAAAACTGTTTTTT. Protein product: CASSLTMGTRGEKLFF.

On this clone itself: A much larger clone is a single base away; this may be a read error. This sequence joins TRBV2 and TRBJ2-5, with 13 bases that match TRBD2. Germline loops: CDR1 SNHLY, CDR2 FYNNEI. The CDR3 is 15 amino acids. V was clipped by 3 bases and J by 2 bases; unmatched bases: 0. The CDR3 DNA follows: TGTGCCAGCAGTGAGACTAGCGGGGGGCAAGAGACCCAGTACTTC. Protein product: CASSETSGGQETQYF.

The rearrangement links TRBV18 to TRBJ1-6; 9 bases fit TRBD1. This CDR3 is built from 16 residues. Losses at the gene ends were 3 bases for V and 6 bases for J; bases not matched to a gene: 6. Looked up from germline, CDR1 is KGHSH and CDR2 is LQKENI. CDR3 sequence: CASSPLQGAFNSPLHF. The CDR3 nucleotides are TGTGCCAGCTCACCGCTACAGGGGGCCTTTAATTCACCCCTCCACTTT.

The genes are TRBV5-4 and TRBJ2-7, with a tentative D call TRBD1 (6 bases). CDR3 length: 14 amino acids. Trimming shortened V by 0 bases and J by 1 base, and 8 bases separated the two germline ends. Germline V gene lookup returns CDR1 SGHNT and CDR2 YYREEE (reference sequence). The CDR3 here is CASSLDQGSYEQYF. The CDR3 nucleotides are TGTGCCAGCAGCTTGGATCAGGGGTCCTACGAGCAGTACTTC.

The CDR3 nucleotides read TGTGCCAGCAGCTCCTCTGACAGGAAAGGGACTGAAGCTTTCTTT. Its protein product is CASSSSDRKGTEAFF. The chain couples TRBV11-2 to TRBJ1-1; D perhaps matches TRBD1 (6 bases). CDR1 SGHAT and CDR2 FQNNGV come from the germline V gene. V lost 4 bases to trimming and J lost 5 bases, with 17 bases between them. This CDR3 comprises 15 residues.

This chain links TRBV19 with TRBJ2-7; maybe TRBD1 (6 bases). Germline CDR1 and CDR2: LNHDA and SQIVND (reference sequence). CDR3 length: 14 residues. The germline V and J ends were trimmed by 4 bases and 4 bases, with 14 bases remaining between them. CDR3 in amino acids: CASSKSQGSYEQYF. For the CDR3, the DNA is TGTGCCAGTAGTAAATCCCAGGGGTCATACGAGCAGTACTTC.

The V call is TRBV9, the J call TRBJ2-1; TRBD2 is a possible D gene (6 bases). The V end lost 0 bases, the J end lost 9 bases, and 19 bases lay between the germline ends. Germline lookup yields CDR1 SGDLS and CDR2 YYNGEE. The length of the CDR3 is 16 residues. The CDR3 reads CASSVVGGSIGIEQFF. Here the CDR3 DNA reads TGTGCCAGCAGCGTAGTGGGGGGTAGTATTGGTATTGAGCAGTTCTTC. Full variable domain (rest looked up from reference TRBV9 and TRBJ2-1): DSGVTQTPKHLITATGQRVTLRCSPRSGDLSVYWYQQSLDQGLQFLIQYYNGEERAKGNILERFSAQQFPDLHSELNLSSLELGDSALYFCASSVVGGSIGIEQFFGPGTRLTVL.

The chain has TRBV12-3 or TRBV12-4 and TRBJ1-5; D gene uncertain. The CDR3 consists of 13 residues. V was trimmed by 7 bases and J by 5 bases, leaving 12 bases between them. CDR3 sequence (DNA): TGTGCCAGCAAAAGTACATATGATCAGCCCCAGCATTTT. It specifies CASKSTYDQPQHF.

This sequence joins TRBV27 and TRBJ1-2; 7 bases are shared with TRBD1. From germline, CDR1 is MNHEY and CDR2 SMNVEV (reference sequence). J lost 10 bases, V lost 5 bases, and 7 bases had no gene match. CDR3 size: 12 residues. The CDR3 spells CASSDLQGVYTF. The CDR3 DNA reads TGTGCCAGCAGTGACCTCCAGGGGGTCTACACCTTC.

This chain uses TRBV7-8 with TRBJ1-6; D not certain. From germline, CDR1 is SGHVS and CDR2 FQNEAQ. The germline V and J ends were trimmed by 5 bases and 9 bases, with 17 bases remaining between them. The CDR3 runs 15 residues. The CDR3 nucleotides read TGTGCCAGCAGCCTTAGACTTTTCGTTCTTTCACCCCTCCACTTT. It yields the protein CASSLRLFVLSPLHF.

The chain links TRBV9 to TRBJ2-7, with a weak D call TRBD1 (6 bases). Germline assignment: CDR1 SGDLS and CDR2 YYNGEE. V lost 3 bases to trimming and J lost 2 bases, with 12 bases between them. The CDR3 loop spans 14 amino acids. In DNA, the CDR3 is TGTGCCAGCAGCGCCCAAGACAGGACCTACGAGCAGTACTTC. It translates to CASSAQDRTYEQYF.

This sequence joins TRBV18 and TRBJ1-1, with 10 bases fitting TRBD1. CDR3 length: 16 amino acids. The trim removed 3 bases at V and 1 base at J, leaving 5 bases unmatched. Germline loops: CDR1 KGHSH, CDR2 LQKENI. CDR3 region: CASSPRQGATNTEAFF. CDR3 sequence (DNA): TGTGCCAGCTCACCGAGACAGGGGGCGACGAACACTGAAGCTTTCTTT.

V and J are TRBV7-2 and TRBJ2-5, with D possibly being TRBD2 (6 bases). Germline loops: CDR1 SGHTA, CDR2 FQGNSA. The CDR3 has 13 amino acids. V was trimmed by 5 bases and J by 7 bases, leaving 14 bases between them. The CDR3 DNA reads as TGTGCCAGCAGCCCGGGTTTGGGGGGGACCCAGTACTTC. Its translation is CASSPGLGGTQYF.

This chain links TRBV28 with TRBJ1-6, with TRBD1 identical over 7 bases. Germline CDR1 and CDR2: MDHEN and SYDVKM. Trimming cost V 5 bases and J 10 bases; bases outside gene matches: 11. This CDR3 region has 15 residues. The CDR3 DNA reads TGTGCCAGCAGTCCGACCCTGGGACAGTTCTCACCCCTCCACTTT. Translation gives CASSPTLGQFSPLHF.

The chain combines TRBV6-5 with TRBJ2-2; 10 bases fit TRBD1. There are 15 residues in the CDR3. Germline V lookup: CDR1 MNHEY, CDR2 SVGAGI. After removal of 5 bases from V and 7 bases from J, the junction contained 7 bases not matched to a gene. The CDR3 DNA reads TGTGCCAGCAGTCTAAGGACAGGGGGTAACGGGGAGCTGTTTTTT. It codes for CASSLRTGGNGELFF.

This clone has just one count. This chain links TRBV9 with TRBJ2-3, with 7 positions matching TRBD2. This CDR3 has 16 residues. Germline V gene sequence: CDR1 SGDLS, CDR2 YYNGEE. After removal of 0 bases from V and 3 bases from J, the junction contained 7 bases not matched to a gene. This CDR3 is CASSVGGGGYTDTQYF. The CDR3 bases are TGTGCCAGCAGCGTAGGCGGGGGTGGATATACAGATACGCAGTATTTT.